The 11 T cell receptor beta chains below come from one sample, sequenced in a study of blood T cell repertoires in COVID-19. The protocol was immunoSEQ multiplex PCR, while the TCRdb copy is restricted to in-frame clones and leaves out a portion. The sample holds approximately 70,000 clones, 81% seen once. The sequenced material came from peripheral blood. The receptors shown here come from a woman aged 65 to 85 with acute or convalescent COVID-19.

CDR3 DNA sequence: TGTGCCTGGAGTATTAACAGCTACGAGCAGTACTTC. Amino acids: CAWSINSYEQYF. The rearrangement uses TRBV30 and TRBJ2-7; no reliable D call. This CDR3 is 12 amino acids long. Germline V gene sequence: CDR1 GTSNPN, CDR2 SVGIG (reference sequence). V lost 2 bases to trimming and J lost 3 bases, with 8 bases between them.

V and J are TRBV7-9 and TRBJ2-1, with TRBD2 matching over 13 bases. The germline gives CDR1 SEHNR, CDR2 FQNEAQ (reference sequence). V gave up 6 bases and J gave up 5 bases; unmatched junction bases: 4. The CDR3 is 15 amino acids. Written as DNA, the CDR3 is TGTGCCAGCAGTCCAACTAGCGGGAGGGACAATGAGCAGTTCTTC. Translating gives CASSPTSGRDNEQFF.

The chain is built from TRBV27 and TRBJ1-2; weak D call: TRBD1 (5 bases). Trimming stripped 1 base from V and 7 bases from J, with 13 bases between. The CDR3 has 14 amino acids. Germline values: CDR1 MNHEY, CDR2 SMNVEV (reference sequence). The CDR3 spells CASSLWGGDSGYTF. The CDR3 coding sequence is TGTGCCAGCAGTTTATGGGGGGGGGACTCTGGCTACACCTTC.

The CDR3 reads CASRTTGRNEQFF. The CDR3 DNA sequence: TGTGCCAGCAGGACAACCGGGAGGAATGAGCAGTTCTTC. The chain uses TRBV27 and TRBJ2-1; 7 bases are a match to TRBD2. CDR1 and CDR2 (germline): MNHEY, SMNVEV (reference sequence). The trim removed 6 bases at V and 7 bases at J, leaving 6 bases unmatched. The CDR3 length is 13 residues.

CDR3 loop: CASEGLNIQYF. The CDR3 region has the DNA TGTGCCTCGGAGGGTTTAAACATTCAGTACTTC. V usage is TRBV30 and J usage is TRBJ2-4, with a possible D match to TRBD2 (6 bases). This CDR3 comprises 11 residues. The germline CDR1 and CDR2 sequences are GTSNPN and SVGIG (reference sequence). V lost 7 bases to trimming and J lost 6 bases, with 10 bases between them.

The CDR3 protein is CASSAQGSYNEQFF. As DNA, the CDR3 is TGTGCCAGCAGCGCACAGGGGTCGTACAATGAGCAGTTCTTC. The chain uses TRBV9 and TRBJ2-1, with TRBD1 matching over 7 bases. The germline gives CDR1 SGDLS, CDR2 YYNGEE. Trimming removed 3 bases from V and 4 bases from J; junction bases left unmatched: 4. The CDR3 runs to 14 residues.

The chain employs TRBV6-5 and TRBJ1-1; TRBD1 matches 9 bases. In germline, CDR1 is MNHEY, CDR2 SVGAGI. The J segment lost 10 bases and the V segment lost 5 bases, leaving 8 bases of the junction unmatched. This CDR3 is built from 13 residues. In DNA form, the CDR3 reads TGTGCCAGCAGTACCGGGACAGGGAGAGTAGCTTTCTTT. Translating gives CASSTGTGRVAFF.

The rearrangement links TRBV7-2 to TRBJ2-5, with 8 bases that match TRBD1. V was pared by 5 bases and J by 7 bases, with 12 bases of the junction left unmatched. The CDR3 loop spans 15 amino acids. Germline-derived CDR1 and CDR2 are SGHTA and FQGNSA. The CDR3 bases are TGTGCCAGCAGCCCAGAGGGACAGGCCGGGGGGACCCAGTACTTC. It encodes CASSPEGQAGGTQYF.

The chain joins TRBV15 to TRBJ1-2; 7 nucleotides line up with TRBD1. This CDR3 is 15 amino acids long. Germline lookup yields CDR1 LNHNV and CDR2 YYDKDF (reference sequence). Germline trimming cut 0 bases from V and 7 bases from J; bases unmatched to any gene: 8. The CDR3 DNA is TGTGCCACCAGCAGAGATAGGACAGGCTCGGGTGGCTACACCTTC. Residues: CATSRDRTGSGGYTF.

This chain joins TRBV2 and TRBJ2-3; D might be TRBD1 (5 bases). This CDR3 comprises 13 residues. The V end lost 0 bases, the J end lost 6 bases, and 7 bases lay between the germline ends. Germline V gives CDR1 SNHLY, CDR2 FYNNEI. The CDR3 DNA is TGTGCCAGCAGTGAAGCCAGGGTGGATACGCAGTATTTT. It codes for CASSEARVDTQYF.

V usage is TRBV19 and J usage is TRBJ2-2, with no clear D. This CDR3 comprises 13 residues. Deletions cut 4 bases from V and 7 bases from J, with 10 bases between. Germline CDR1 and CDR2: LNHDA and SQIVND (reference sequence). In DNA, the CDR3 is TGTGCCAGTAGTACGGAGCTTCTCGGGGAGCTGTTTTTT. Translation gives CASSTELLGELFF. The complete variable domain, with remaining parts taken from reference TRBV19 and TRBJ2-2, reads DGGITQSPKYLFRKEGQNVTLSCEQNLNHDAMYWYRQDPGQGLRLIYYSQIVNDFQKGDIAEGYSVSREKKESFPLTVTSAQKNPTAFYLCASSTELLGELFFGEGSRLTVL.